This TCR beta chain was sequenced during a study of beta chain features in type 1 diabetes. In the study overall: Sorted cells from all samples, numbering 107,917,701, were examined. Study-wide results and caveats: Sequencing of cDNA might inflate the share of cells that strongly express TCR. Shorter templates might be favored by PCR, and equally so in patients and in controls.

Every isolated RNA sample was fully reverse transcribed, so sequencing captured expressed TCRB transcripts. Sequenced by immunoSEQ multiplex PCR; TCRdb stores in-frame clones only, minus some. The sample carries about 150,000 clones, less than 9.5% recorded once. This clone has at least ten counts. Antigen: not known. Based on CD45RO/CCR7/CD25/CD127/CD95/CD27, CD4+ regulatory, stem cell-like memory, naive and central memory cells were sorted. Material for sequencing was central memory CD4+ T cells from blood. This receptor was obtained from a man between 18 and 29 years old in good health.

The CDR3 coding sequence is TGTGCCTGGGCCAGGGTCTACAATGAGCAGTTCTTC. Translation: CAWARVYNEQFF. The V gene is TRBV30, the J gene TRBJ2-1; the D gene is possibly TRBD1 (5 bases). There are 12 residues in the CDR3. The ends were cut back, 5 bases at V and 3 bases at J, with 8 bases in the middle. Germline V gene sequence: CDR1 GTSNPN, CDR2 SVGIG (reference sequence).